The 3 T cell receptor beta chains below were found in one sample sequenced in a study of PD-1 blockade in classical Hodgkin lymphoma. TCRdb keeps only in-frame clones here, not all; method: immunoSEQ multiplex PCR. The profile shows roughly 60,000 clones, around nine tenths of them singletons. Time point defined: cycle 4 day 1 (C4D1), after 6 weeks of nivolumab. Brentuximab vedotin exposure varied, and every patient relapsed after autologous stem cell transplantation. The sequencing here drew on peripheral blood mononuclear cells (PBMCs), taken before the fourth cycle of nivolumab. Receptor source: a human donor with classical Hodgkin lymphoma.

The V and J genes are TRBV18 and TRBJ1-3, with TRBD1 matching 7 bases. The CDR3 extends over 14 amino acids. V gave up 2 bases and J gave up 8 bases; unmatched junction bases: 6. Per the germline V gene, CDR1 is KGHSH and CDR2 is LQKENI. This chain's CDR3 is CASSPITGVDTIYF. CDR3 DNA sequence: TGTGCCAGCTCACCAATAACAGGGGTGGACACCATATATTTT.

This clone was counted once. The V gene is TRBV2, the J gene TRBJ2-1; D unresolved. The germline V gene encodes CDR1 SNHLY and CDR2 FYNNEI. This CDR3 region has 16 residues. V was cut by 5 bases and J by 0 bases, with 14 bases left in between. Written as DNA, the CDR3 is TGTGCCAGCAGTTACTATAGAGAAAGCTCCTACAATGAGCAGTTCTTC. It codes for CASSYYRESSYNEQFF.

This chain links TRBV9 with TRBJ2-1, with 7 positions matching TRBD1. With V trimmed by 4 bases and J by 6 bases, 13 bases remained unmatched. CDR3 size: 16 residues. Germline CDR1 SGDLS, CDR2 YYNGEE. For the CDR3, the DNA is TGTGCCAGCAGCCCAGGACCGGGACAGCTGGCCAATGAGCAGTTCTTC. It codes for CASSPGPGQLANEQFF.